The clone carrying this TCR beta chain was observed a few times. Germline V gene sequence: CDR1 MNHNS, CDR2 SASEGT. There are 19 residues in the CDR3. The V segment lost 2 bases and the J segment 0 bases; nucleotides outside the gene matches: 11. The data were obtained in a study of shared T cell receptors in the human thymus. TCRdb's table, derived via immunoSEQ multiplex PCR, lists solely in-frame clones and lacks some. The sample shows roughly 710,000 clones, roughly 88% of them seen only once. The same sample was also used in a study of human thymus T cells. That investigation notes: Each of the donors was a healthy Finnish infant who was undergoing open corrective cardiac surgery for congenital heart defects. Thymic samples were excised during corrective heart operations. What related research reported was that thymic repertoires overlapped highly among unrelated individuals.

The sequenced sample was thymocytes. The chain is built from TRBV6-1 and TRBJ2-1, with 9 bases that match TRBD1. The sequence was collected from a girl under three years old with a congenital heart defect. In DNA, the CDR3 is TGTGCCAGCAGTGAAAAGACCCGGTCGACAGGGGGCTCCTACAATGAGCAGTTCTTC. This translates into CASSEKTRSTGGSYNEQFF.